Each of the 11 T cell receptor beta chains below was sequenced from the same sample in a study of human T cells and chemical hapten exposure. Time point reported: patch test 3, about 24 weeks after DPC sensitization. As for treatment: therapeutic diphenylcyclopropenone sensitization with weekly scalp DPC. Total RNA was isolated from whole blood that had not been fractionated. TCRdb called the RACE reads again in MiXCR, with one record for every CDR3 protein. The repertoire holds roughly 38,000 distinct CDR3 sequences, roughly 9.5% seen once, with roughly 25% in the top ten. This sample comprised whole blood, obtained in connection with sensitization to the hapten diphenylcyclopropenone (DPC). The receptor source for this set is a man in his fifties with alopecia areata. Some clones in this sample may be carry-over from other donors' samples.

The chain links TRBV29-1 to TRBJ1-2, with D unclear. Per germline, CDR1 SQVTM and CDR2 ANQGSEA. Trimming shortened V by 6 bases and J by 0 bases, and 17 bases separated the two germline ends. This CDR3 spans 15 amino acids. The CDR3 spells CSVVEARSSNYGYTF. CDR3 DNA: TGCAGCGTCGTAGAAGCGAGATCTTCTAACTATGGCTACACCTTC.

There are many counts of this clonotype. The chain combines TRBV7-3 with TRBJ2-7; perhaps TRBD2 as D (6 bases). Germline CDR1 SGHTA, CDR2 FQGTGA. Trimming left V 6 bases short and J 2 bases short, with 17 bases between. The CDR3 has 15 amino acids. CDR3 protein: CASSEGTQGPYEQYF. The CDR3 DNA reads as TGTGCCAGCAGTGAAGGGACTCAAGGGCCCTACGAGCAGTACTTC.

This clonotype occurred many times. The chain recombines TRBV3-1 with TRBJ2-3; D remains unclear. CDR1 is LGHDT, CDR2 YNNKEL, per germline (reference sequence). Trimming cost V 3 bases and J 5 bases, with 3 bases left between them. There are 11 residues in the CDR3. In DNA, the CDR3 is TGTGCCAGCAGCCACGGAGATACGCAGTATTTT. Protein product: CASSHGDTQYF.

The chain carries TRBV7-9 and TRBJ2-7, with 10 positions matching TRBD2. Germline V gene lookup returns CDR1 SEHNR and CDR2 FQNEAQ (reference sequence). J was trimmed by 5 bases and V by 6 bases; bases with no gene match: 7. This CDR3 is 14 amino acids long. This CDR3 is CASRLLAGPDEQYF. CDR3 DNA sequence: TGTGCCAGCAGACTACTAGCGGGACCCGACGAGCAGTACTTC.

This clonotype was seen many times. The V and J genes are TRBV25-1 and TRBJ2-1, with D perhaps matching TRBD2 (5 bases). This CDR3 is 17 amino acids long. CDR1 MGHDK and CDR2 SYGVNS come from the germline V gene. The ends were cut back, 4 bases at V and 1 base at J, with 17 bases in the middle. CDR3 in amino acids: CASSGPAGILSYNEQFF. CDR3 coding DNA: TGTGCCAGCAGTGGGCCTGCGGGCATCCTGTCCTACAATGAGCAGTTCTTC.

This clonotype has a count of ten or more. CDR3 residues: CSVEELMETQYF. The CDR3 DNA follows: TGCAGCGTTGAAGAGCTAATGGAGACCCAGTACTTC. This chain joins TRBV29-1 and TRBJ2-5; no clear D. The CDR3 totals 12 residues. Germline lookup yields CDR1 SQVTM and CDR2 ANQGSEA. Trimming took 0 bases from V and 5 from J, leaving 7 bases between them.

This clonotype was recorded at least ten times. The CDR3 nucleotides read TGTGCCAGCAGTTTTCAAGGCTCGGACCGGAGCTCCTACGAGCAGTACTTC. Encoded protein: CASSFQGSDRSSYEQYF. The chain uses TRBV7-9 and TRBJ2-7; D gene ambiguous. Germline V lookup: CDR1 SEHNR, CDR2 FQNEAQ (reference sequence). The CDR3 has 17 residues. Trimming shortened V by 6 bases and J by 0 bases, and 21 bases separated the two germline ends.

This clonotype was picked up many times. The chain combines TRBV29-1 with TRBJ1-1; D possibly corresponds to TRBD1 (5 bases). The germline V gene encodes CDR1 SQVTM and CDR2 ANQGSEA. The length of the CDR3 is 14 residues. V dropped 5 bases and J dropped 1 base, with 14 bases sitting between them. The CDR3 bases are TGCAGCGTTAATCCCCAGGGACCGAACACTGAAGCTTTCTTT. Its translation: CSVNPQGPNTEAFF. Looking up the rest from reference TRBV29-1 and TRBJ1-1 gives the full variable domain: SAVISQKPSRDICQRGTSLTIQCQVDSQVTMMFWYRQQPGQSLTLIATANQGSEATYESGFVIDKFPISRPNLTFSTLTVSNMSPEDSSIYLCSVNPQGPNTEAFFGQGTRLTVV.

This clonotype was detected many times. The CDR3 bases are TGCGCCAGCAGCCAAGGGGGGGCTGGGGCCAACGTCCTGACTTTC. Translating it yields CASSQGGAGANVLTF. The chain is built from TRBV4-1 and TRBJ2-6, with D perhaps TRBD2 (6 bases). The CDR3 covers 15 residues. Trimming pared 1 base from V and 2 bases from J, leaving 6 bases between. Germline loops: CDR1 MGHRA, CDR2 YSYEKL.

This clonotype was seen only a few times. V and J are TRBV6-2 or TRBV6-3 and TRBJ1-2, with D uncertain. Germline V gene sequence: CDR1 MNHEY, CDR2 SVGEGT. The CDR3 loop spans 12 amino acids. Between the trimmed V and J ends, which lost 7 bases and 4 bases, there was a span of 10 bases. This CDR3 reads CASTAATYGYTF. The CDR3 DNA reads TGTGCCAGCACGGCAGCTACCTATGGCTACACCTTC.

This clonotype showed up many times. The CDR3 protein is CASSLATGSEETQYF. The CDR3, as DNA: TGCGCCAGCAGCCTTGCCACGGGATCGGAAGAGACCCAGTACTTC. The J gene is TRBJ2-5, the V gene TRBV5-1, with D possibly matching TRBD2 (5 bases). CDR1 and CDR2 from the germline V gene are SGHRS and YFSETQ. Trimming pared 4 bases from V and 3 bases from J, leaving 16 bases between. The CDR3 totals 15 residues.